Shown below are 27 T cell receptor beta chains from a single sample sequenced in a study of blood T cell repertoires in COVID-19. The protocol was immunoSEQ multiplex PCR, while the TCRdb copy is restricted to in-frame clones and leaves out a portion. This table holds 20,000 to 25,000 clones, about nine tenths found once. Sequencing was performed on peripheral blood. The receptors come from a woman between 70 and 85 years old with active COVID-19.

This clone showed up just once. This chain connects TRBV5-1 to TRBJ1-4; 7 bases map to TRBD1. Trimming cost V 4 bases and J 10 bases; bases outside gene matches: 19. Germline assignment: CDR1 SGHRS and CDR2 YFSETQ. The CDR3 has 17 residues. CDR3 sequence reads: CASSPRDSFSLRGKLFF. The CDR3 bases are TGCGCCAGCAGCCCCCGGGACAGTTTCTCGCTCCGTGGAAAACTGTTTTTT.

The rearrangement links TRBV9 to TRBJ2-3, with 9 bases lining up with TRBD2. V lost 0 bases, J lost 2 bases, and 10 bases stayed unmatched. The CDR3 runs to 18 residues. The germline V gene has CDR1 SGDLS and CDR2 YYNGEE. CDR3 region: CASSVAFTAGGFTDTQYF. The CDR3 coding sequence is TGTGCCAGCAGCGTAGCCTTTACAGCGGGGGGATTCACAGATACGCAGTATTTT.

The DNA of the CDR3 is TGTGCCAGCAGCTCCGACAGGGGTAACGCAGATACGCAGTATTTT. Protein sequence: CASSSDRGNADTQYF. The chain recombines TRBV7-2 with TRBJ2-3, with 8 positions matching TRBD1. The CDR3 covers 15 residues. J gave up 4 bases and V 4 bases, and 7 bases lay outside the gene matches. Germline V lookup: CDR1 SGHTA, CDR2 FQGNSA.

CDR3 protein: CASRGQWGGYTF. CDR3 sequence (DNA): TGTGCCAGCAGGGGACAGTGGGGTGGCTACACCTTC. The rearrangement joins TRBV2 to TRBJ1-2; the match to TRBD1 covers 7 bases. Germline V gives CDR1 SNHLY, CDR2 FYNNEI. The CDR3 loop spans 12 amino acids. With V trimmed by 6 bases and J by 7 bases, 5 bases remained unmatched.

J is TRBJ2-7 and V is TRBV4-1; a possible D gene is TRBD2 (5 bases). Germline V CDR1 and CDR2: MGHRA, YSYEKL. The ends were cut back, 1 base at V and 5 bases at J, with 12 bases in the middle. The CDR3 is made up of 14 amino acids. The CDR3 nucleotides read TGCGCCAGCAGCCAAGTACTCGGGGTCAACGAGCAGTACTTC. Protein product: CASSQVLGVNEQYF.

The DNA of the CDR3 is TGTGCCACCTACGGGGAGCGGGTGAAAGCTTTCTTT. Translating it yields CATYGERVKAFF. The chain recombines TRBV24-1 with TRBJ1-1; D call uncertain. Trimming pared 9 bases from V and 9 bases from J, leaving 16 bases between. The CDR3 runs to 12 residues. Per germline, CDR1 KGHDR and CDR2 SFDVKD.

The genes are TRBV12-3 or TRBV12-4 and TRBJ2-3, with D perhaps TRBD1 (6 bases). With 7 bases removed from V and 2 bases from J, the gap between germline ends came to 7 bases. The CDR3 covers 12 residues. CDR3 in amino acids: CASKGDTDTQYF. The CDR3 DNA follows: TGTGCCAGCAAGGGGGACACAGATACGCAGTATTTT.

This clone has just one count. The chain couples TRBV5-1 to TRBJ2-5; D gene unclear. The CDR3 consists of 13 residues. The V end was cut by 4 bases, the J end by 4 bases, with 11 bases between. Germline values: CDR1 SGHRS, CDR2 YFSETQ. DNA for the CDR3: TGCGCCAGCAGCCCCGATTCGCGAGAGACCCAGTACTTC. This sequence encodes CASSPDSRETQYF.

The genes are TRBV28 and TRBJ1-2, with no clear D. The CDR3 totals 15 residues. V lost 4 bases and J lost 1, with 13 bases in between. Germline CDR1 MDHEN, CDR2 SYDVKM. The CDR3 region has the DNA TGTGCCAGCAGTTCTCCACCGCCACTTAACTATGGCTACACCTTC. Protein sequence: CASSSPPPLNYGYTF.

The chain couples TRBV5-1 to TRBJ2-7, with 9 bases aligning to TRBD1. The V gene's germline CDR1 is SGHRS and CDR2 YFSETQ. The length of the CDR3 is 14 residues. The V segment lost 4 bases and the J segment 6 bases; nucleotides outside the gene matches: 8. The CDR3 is CASSRTGDGVEQYF. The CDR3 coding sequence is TGCGCCAGCAGCCGGACAGGGGATGGGGTCGAGCAGTACTTC.

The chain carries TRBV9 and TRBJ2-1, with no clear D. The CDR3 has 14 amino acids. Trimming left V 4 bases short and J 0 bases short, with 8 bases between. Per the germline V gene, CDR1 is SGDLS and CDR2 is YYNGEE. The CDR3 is CASSPVSSYNEQFF. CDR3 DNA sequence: TGTGCCAGCAGCCCCGTTAGCTCCTACAATGAGCAGTTCTTC.

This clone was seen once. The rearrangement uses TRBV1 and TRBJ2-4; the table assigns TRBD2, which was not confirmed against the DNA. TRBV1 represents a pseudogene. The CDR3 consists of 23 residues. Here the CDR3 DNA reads TGCACCAGCAGCCAAGATAGATATCGGGGAGGGACTAGCGGGGGACTGGTCAAAAACATTCAGTACTTC. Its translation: CTSSQDRYRGGTSGGLVKNIQYF.

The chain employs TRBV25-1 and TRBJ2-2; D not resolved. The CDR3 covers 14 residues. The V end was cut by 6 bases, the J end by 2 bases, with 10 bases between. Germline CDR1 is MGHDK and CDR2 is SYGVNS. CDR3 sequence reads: CASSRNRNTGELFF. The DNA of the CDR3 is TGTGCCAGCAGCCGGAACAGAAACACCGGGGAGCTGTTTTTT.

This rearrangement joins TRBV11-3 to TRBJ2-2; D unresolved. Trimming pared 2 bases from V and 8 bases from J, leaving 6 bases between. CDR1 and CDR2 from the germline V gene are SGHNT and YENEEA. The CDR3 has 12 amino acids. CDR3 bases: TGTGCCAGCAGCTTACTAGAGGGGGAGCTGTTTTTT. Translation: CASSLLEGELFF. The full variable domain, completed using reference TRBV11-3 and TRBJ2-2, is EAGVVQSPRYKIIEKKQPVAFWCNPISGHNTLYWYLQNLGQGPELLIRYENEEAVDDSQLPKDRFSAERLKGVDSTLKIQPAELGDSAVYLCASSLLEGELFFGEGSRLTVL.

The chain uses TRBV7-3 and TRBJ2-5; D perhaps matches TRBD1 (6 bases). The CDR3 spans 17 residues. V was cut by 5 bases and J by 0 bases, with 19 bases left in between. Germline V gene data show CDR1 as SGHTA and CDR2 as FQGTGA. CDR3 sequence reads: CASSPDSGANYQETQYF. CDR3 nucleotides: TGTGCCAGCAGCCCGGACAGTGGAGCCAATTACCAAGAGACCCAGTACTTC.

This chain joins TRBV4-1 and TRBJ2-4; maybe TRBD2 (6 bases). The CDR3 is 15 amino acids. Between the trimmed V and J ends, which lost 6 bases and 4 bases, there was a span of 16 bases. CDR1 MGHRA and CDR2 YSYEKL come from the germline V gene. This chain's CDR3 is CASRPVGRKKNIQYF. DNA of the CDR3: TGCGCCAGCAGACCCGTGGGGAGGAAGAAAAACATTCAGTACTTC.

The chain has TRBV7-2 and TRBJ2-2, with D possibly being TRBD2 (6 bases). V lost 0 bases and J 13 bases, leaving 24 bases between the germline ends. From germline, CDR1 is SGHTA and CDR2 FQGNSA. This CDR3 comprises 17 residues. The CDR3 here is CASSLAPASAGAKGLFF. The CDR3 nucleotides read TGTGCCAGCAGCTTAGCTCCAGCGTCAGCGGGCGCGAAGGGGCTGTTTTTT.

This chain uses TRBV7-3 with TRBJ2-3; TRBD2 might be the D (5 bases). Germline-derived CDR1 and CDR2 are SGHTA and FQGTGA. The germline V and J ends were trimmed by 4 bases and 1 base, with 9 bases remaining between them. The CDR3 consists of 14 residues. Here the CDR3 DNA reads TGTGCCAGCAGCTCCGGGGTCCGCACAGATACGCAGTATTTT. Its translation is CASSSGVRTDTQYF.

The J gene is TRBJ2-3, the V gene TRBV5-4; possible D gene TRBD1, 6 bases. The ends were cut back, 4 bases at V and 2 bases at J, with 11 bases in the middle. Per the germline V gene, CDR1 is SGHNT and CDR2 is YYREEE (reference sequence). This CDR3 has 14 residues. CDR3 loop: CASSEGQLTDTQYF. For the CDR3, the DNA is TGTGCCAGCAGCGAAGGACAGCTCACAGATACGCAGTATTTT.

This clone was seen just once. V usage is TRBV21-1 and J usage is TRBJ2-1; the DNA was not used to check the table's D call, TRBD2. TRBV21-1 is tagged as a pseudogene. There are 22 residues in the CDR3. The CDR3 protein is CASSKALLLAPPGRRPYNEQFF. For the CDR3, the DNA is TGTGCCAGCAGCAAGGCTCTCTTACTAGCGCCGCCGGGGAGGCGGCCCTACAATGAGCAGTTCTTC.

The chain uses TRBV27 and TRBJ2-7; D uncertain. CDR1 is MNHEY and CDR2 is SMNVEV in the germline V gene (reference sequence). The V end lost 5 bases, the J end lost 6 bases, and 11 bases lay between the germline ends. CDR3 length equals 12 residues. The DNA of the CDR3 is TGTGCCAGCAGTCTAGAGGTCTCCGAGCAGTACTTC. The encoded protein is CASSLEVSEQYF.

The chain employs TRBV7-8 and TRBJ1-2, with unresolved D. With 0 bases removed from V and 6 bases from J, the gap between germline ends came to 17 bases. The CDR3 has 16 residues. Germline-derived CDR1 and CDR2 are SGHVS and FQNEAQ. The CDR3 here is CASSLAFLGRSDGYTF. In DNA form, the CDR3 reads TGTGCCAGCAGCTTAGCGTTCCTAGGGAGGAGCGATGGCTACACCTTC.

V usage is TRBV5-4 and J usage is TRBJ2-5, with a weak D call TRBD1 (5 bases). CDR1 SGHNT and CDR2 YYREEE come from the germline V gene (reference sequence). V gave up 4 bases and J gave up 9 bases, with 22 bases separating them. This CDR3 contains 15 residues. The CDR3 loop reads CASSQIGAPNEAQYF. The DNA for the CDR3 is TGTGCCAGCAGCCAGATTGGGGCCCCCAATGAGGCCCAGTACTTC.

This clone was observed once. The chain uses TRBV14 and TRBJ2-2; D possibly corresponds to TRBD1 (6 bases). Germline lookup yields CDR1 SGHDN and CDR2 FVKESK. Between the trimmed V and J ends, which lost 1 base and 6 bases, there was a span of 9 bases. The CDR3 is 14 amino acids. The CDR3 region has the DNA TGTGCCAGCAGCCAAGCAGGGGCAGCCGGGGAGCTGTTTTTT. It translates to CASSQAGAAGELFF.

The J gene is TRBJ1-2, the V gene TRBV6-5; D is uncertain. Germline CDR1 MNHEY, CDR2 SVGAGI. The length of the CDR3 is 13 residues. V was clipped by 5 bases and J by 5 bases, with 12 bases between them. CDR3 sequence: CASSRTDSYGYTF. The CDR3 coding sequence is TGTGCCAGCAGTCGGACGGACTCTTATGGCTACACCTTC.

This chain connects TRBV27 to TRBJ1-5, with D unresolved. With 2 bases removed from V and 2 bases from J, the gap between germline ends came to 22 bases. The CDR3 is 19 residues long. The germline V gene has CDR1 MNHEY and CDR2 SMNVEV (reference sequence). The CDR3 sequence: CASSLLQHRAPRGNQPQHF. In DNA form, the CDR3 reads TGTGCCAGCAGTTTACTCCAACACCGGGCCCCGAGGGGCAATCAGCCCCAGCATTTT.

In DNA form, the CDR3 reads TGTGCCAGCAGCCAGGCGGGGAAAGGGGAGGAAAAACTGTTTTTT. Its protein product is CASSQAGKGEEKLFF. V gene TRBV3-1 (or the pseudogene TRBV3-2) combines with J gene TRBJ1-4; D may be TRBD1 (5 bases). CDR1 LGHDT and CDR2 YNNKEL come from the germline V gene (reference sequence). The CDR3 has 15 amino acids. Trimming pared 3 bases from V and 8 bases from J, leaving 16 bases between.